These 8 T cell receptor beta chains came from one sample sequenced in a study of T-cell memory formation after mild COVID-19. TCRdb reanalysed the 5' RACE reads using MiXCR and keeps one entry per CDR3 protein. The data show roughly 68,000 distinct CDR3 sequences, about a sixth seen once. The sample was PBMCs or a T cell subset sorted from them (not recorded which). Receptor source: an adult woman who had mild COVID-19 (a few samples of this study predate the infection). Cell type and time point are not known.

This clonotype has only a few counts. V gene TRBV12-3 or TRBV12-4 combines with J gene TRBJ2-3; D ambiguous. Trimming left V 5 bases short and J 3 bases short, with 15 bases between. The CDR3 spans 15 residues. The CDR3 region has the DNA TGTGCCAGCAGTCCCGCGTCTTACATGACAGATACGCAGTATTTT. Translation gives CASSPASYMTDTQYF.

The sample holds a few counts of this clonotype. The gene calls are TRBV11-2 and TRBJ2-3; no clear D gene. The CDR3 sequence is 13 residues long. V dropped 4 bases and J dropped 2 bases, with 7 bases sitting between them. CDR1 and CDR2 from the germline V gene are SGHAT and FQNNGV. CDR3 protein: CASSYVSTDTQYF. The CDR3, as DNA: TGTGCCAGCAGCTACGTATCCACAGATACGCAGTATTTT. Drawing the rest from reference TRBV11-2 and TRBJ2-3, the complete variable domain is EAGVAQSPRYKIIEKRQSVAFWCNPISGHATLYWYQQILGQGPKLLIQFQNNGVVDDSQLPKDRFSAERLKGVDSTLKIQPAKLEDSAVYLCASSYVSTDTQYFGPGTRLTVL.

The rearrangement links TRBV4-2 to TRBJ2-5, with 7 bases fitting TRBD2. The CDR3 contains 18 residues. The J segment lost 0 bases and the V segment lost 0 bases, leaving 10 bases of the junction unmatched. Germline CDR1 reads LGHNA; CDR2 reads YNFKEQ. DNA for the CDR3: TGTGCCAGCAGCCAAGATGGATCATGGGGGGGTTACCAAGAGACCCAGTACTTC. Translation gives CASSQDGSWGGYQETQYF.

This clonotype appeared a few times. The chain links TRBV19 to TRBJ2-7; D perhaps matches TRBD1 (6 bases). Germline values: CDR1 LNHDA, CDR2 SQIVND (reference sequence). V lost 3 bases and J lost 3, with 15 bases in between. This CDR3 is built from 15 residues. This chain's CDR3 is CASSMATGGFYEQYF. Here the CDR3 DNA reads TGTGCCAGTAGTATGGCGACAGGTGGCTTCTACGAGCAGTACTTC.

This clonotype was picked up a small number of times. This chain connects TRBV4-3 to TRBJ2-7, with 11 nucleotides matching TRBD2. V dropped 0 bases and J dropped 1; count of bases not matched to a gene: 11. The CDR3 spans 19 residues. CDR1 and CDR2 from the germline V gene are LGHNA and YSLEER. The CDR3 sequence is CASSQDRLAGGQTSYEQYF. The CDR3 nucleotides are TGCGCCAGCAGCCAAGATCGTCTAGCGGGAGGACAGACTTCCTACGAGCAGTACTTC.

The chain joins TRBV27 to TRBJ2-2, with 12 bases fitting TRBD2. Germline V gene sequence: CDR1 MNHEY, CDR2 SMNVEV (reference sequence). The CDR3 has 18 amino acids. The trim removed 5 bases at V and 4 bases at J, leaving 11 bases unmatched. The CDR3 protein is CASSPRRTSGRPTGELFF. The CDR3 DNA reads TGTGCCAGCAGTCCCCGCCGTACTAGCGGGAGGCCCACCGGGGAGCTGTTTTTT.

V usage is TRBV7-9 and J usage is TRBJ2-3; TRBD1 matches at 12 bases. V was pared by 6 bases and J by 5 bases, with 12 bases of the junction left unmatched. Germline V lookup: CDR1 SEHNR, CDR2 FQNEAQ (reference sequence). The CDR3 length is 17 residues. CDR3 in amino acids: CASRPMRDRGRIDTQYF. The CDR3 DNA is TGTGCCAGCAGGCCCATGCGGGACAGGGGGCGTATAGATACGCAGTATTTT.

V and J are TRBV29-1 and TRBJ2-7; D unresolved. Germline CDR1 and CDR2: SQVTM and ANQGSEA. V dropped 1 base and J dropped 3 bases, with 13 bases sitting between them. The CDR3 extends over 14 amino acids. The CDR3 spells CSVEGEGQNYEQYF. For the CDR3, the DNA is TGCAGCGTTGAAGGGGAAGGCCAGAACTACGAGCAGTACTTC.